This entry lists 28 T cell receptor beta chains sequenced from one sample in a study of blood T cell repertoires in COVID-19 (dated by TCRdb to about 2020). The method was the immunoSEQ multiplex PCR assay. Drawn from immuneACCESS, this table holds only the in-frame rearrangements with V and J called that TCRdb kept. Clones are partly lost; checked studies trace under half to an unresolved V gene and leave the rest unexplained. The sample table holds 200,000 to 250,000 clones, of which around nine tenths were seen once. 7% to 7.5% of the sample lies in the top ten. Source material: PBMCs or T cells enriched from blood (not recorded which). These receptors all stem from a man aged 25-40 years in a cohort exposed to, infected with or recovered from COVID-19 (not recorded which).

The rearrangement links TRBV6-5 to TRBJ1-1; 8 nucleotides line up with TRBD1. CDR3 length: 14 amino acids. The germline V gene encodes CDR1 MNHEY and CDR2 SVGAGI. V shed 8 bases and J 5 bases; nucleotides not matched to a gene: 10. CDR3 in amino acids: CASLQGAGLTEAFF. DNA of the CDR3: TGTGCCAGCTTGCAGGGGGCCGGTTTGACTGAAGCTTTCTTT.

Concerning this clone: Sequence at one end of the junction differs from germline and may be a read error. The chain carries TRBV18 and TRBJ1-1, with 7 bases identical to TRBD1. The CDR3 length is 13 residues. Germline V gives CDR1 KGHSH, CDR2 LQKENI. For the CDR3, the DNA is TGTGCCAGTTCACCGACAGGGTCGGACGAAGCTTTCTTT. Translating gives CASSPTGSDEAFF.

V is TRBV18 and J is TRBJ1-1, with D tentatively TRBD1 (5 bases). Trimming cost V 4 bases and J 9 bases, with 15 bases left between them. CDR3 length: 13 residues. CDR1 and CDR2 (germline): KGHSH, LQKENI. CDR3 DNA: TGTGCCAGCTCACAGGACAACCCCGAAAAAGCTTTCTTT. It yields the protein CASSQDNPEKAFF.

The chain combines TRBV5-4 with TRBJ2-7, with TRBD2 matching 7 bases. The CDR3 runs 13 residues. The germline CDR1 and CDR2 sequences are SGHNT and YYREEE (reference sequence). The ends lost 9 bases at V and 4 bases at J; junction bases unmatched: 10. CDR3 DNA sequence: TGTGCCACCTCCAGGGAGGGGAGTTACGAGCAGTACTTC. Encoded protein: CATSREGSYEQYF. The variable domain in full, with the rest retrieved from reference TRBV5-4 and TRBJ2-7, is ETGVTQSPTHLIKTRGQQVTLRCSSQSGHNTVSWYQQALGQGPQFIFQYYREEENGRGNFPPRFSGLQFPNYSSELNVNALELDDSALYLCATSREGSYEQYFGPGTRLTVT.

This sequence joins TRBV28 and TRBJ1-2; 7 bases agree with TRBD1. V shed 2 bases and J 4 bases; nucleotides not matched to a gene: 10. The CDR3 has 16 residues. CDR1 is MDHEN, CDR2 SYDVKM, per germline. CDR3 nucleotides: TGTGCCAGCAGTTTAATCCTTCAACAGGGGCCCTATGGCTACACCTTC. Encoded protein: CASSLILQQGPYGYTF.

This clone has only one observation. V usage is TRBV4-3 and J usage is TRBJ2-1; 7 bases fit TRBD2. This CDR3 has 21 residues. CDR1 and CDR2 from the germline V gene are LGHNA and YSLEER. Unmatched junction bases numbered 17, after V lost 0 bases and J lost 0 bases. The CDR3 DNA reads as TGCGCCAGCAGCCAAGATATTGACCGGCTAGCGGCGCCGATCTCCTACAATGAGCAGTTCTTC. Translation: CASSQDIDRLAAPISYNEQFF.

In regard to this clone: The same CDR3 can be traced to other DNA sequences in this sample. The V call is TRBV28, the J call TRBJ2-7, with 9 bases that match TRBD1. This CDR3 is built from 17 residues. V lost 6 bases and J lost 3; bases outside the gene matches: 15. Germline CDR1 and CDR2: MDHEN and SYDVKM. CDR3 region: CASSFSSLGTGYYEQYF. CDR3 bases: TGTGCCAGCAGCTTCTCGTCTCTCGGGACAGGGTACTACGAGCAGTACTTC.

This clone was observed a single time. V and J are TRBV6-5 and TRBJ2-7, with D possibly being TRBD1 (6 bases). The germline gives CDR1 MNHEY, CDR2 SVGAGI. Trimming took 5 bases from V and 3 from J, leaving 11 bases between them. This CDR3 comprises 13 residues. CDR3 in amino acids: CASSTTGYYEQYF. The CDR3 DNA is TGTGCCAGCAGTACGACAGGATACTACGAGCAGTACTTC.

CDR3 protein: CASRVRAEYTDTQYF. The CDR3 nucleotides read TGTGCCAGCCGTGTCCGAGCGGAGTACACAGATACGCAGTATTTT. The V and J genes are TRBV6-4 and TRBJ2-3; a possible D gene is TRBD2 (5 bases). The V gene's germline CDR1 is MRHNA and CDR2 SNTAGT. V gave up 8 bases and J gave up 2 bases, with 17 bases separating them. There are 15 residues in the CDR3.

The chain employs TRBV11-2 and TRBJ2-7; 7 positions match TRBD2. J lost 3 bases, V lost 0 bases, and 2 bases had no gene match. Germline V lookup: CDR1 SGHAT, CDR2 FQNNGV. The CDR3 covers 14 residues. The CDR3 bases are TGTGCCAGCAGCTTAGAAAGGACTAGCTACGAGCAGTACTTC. Protein: CASSLERTSYEQYF.

The rearrangement joins TRBV7-8 to TRBJ2-1, with 10 bases aligning to TRBD2. CDR3 length: 15 residues. Germline values: CDR1 SGHVS, CDR2 FQNEAQ. After removal of 2 bases from V and 7 bases from J, the junction contained 5 bases not matched to a gene. The CDR3 loop is CASSLRASGSNEQFF. DNA of the CDR3: TGTGCCAGCAGCTTAAGGGCTAGCGGGAGTAATGAGCAGTTCTTC. Full variable domain (remainder filled in from reference TRBV7-8 and TRBJ2-1): GAGVSQSPRYKVAKRGQDVALRCDPISGHVSLFWYQQALGQGPEFLTYFQNEAQLDKSGLPSDRFFAERPEGSVSTLKIQRTQQEDSAVYLCASSLRASGSNEQFFGPGTRLTVL.

The chain uses TRBV2 and TRBJ1-2; D perhaps matches TRBD1 (6 bases). The CDR3 is 15 amino acids. V lost 4 bases and J 4 bases, leaving 16 bases between the germline ends. The germline V gene encodes CDR1 SNHLY and CDR2 FYNNEI. CDR3: CASSATQGGGYGYTF. As DNA, the CDR3 is TGTGCCAGCAGTGCAACACAGGGTGGCGGCTATGGCTACACCTTC. The variable domain in full, completed from reference TRBV2 and TRBJ1-2, reads EPEVTQTPSHQVTQMGQEVILRCVPISNHLYFYWYRQILGQKVEFLVSFYNNEISEKSEIFDDQFSVERPDGSNFTLKIRSTKLEDSAMYFCASSATQGGGYGYTFGSGTRLTVV.

The chain recombines TRBV19 with TRBJ2-1, with a weak D call TRBD2 (5 bases). There are 15 residues in the CDR3. The V gene's germline CDR1 is LNHDA and CDR2 SQIVND (reference sequence). Between the trimmed V and J ends, which lost 1 base and 4 bases, there was a span of 11 bases. The CDR3 DNA reads as TGTGCCAGTAGTATAGGCCCGTGGGAGTACAATGAGCAGTTCTTC. This translates into CASSIGPWEYNEQFF.

The chain is built from TRBV5-1 and TRBJ2-6; D unclear. V was shortened by 0 bases and J by 0 bases, with 7 bases between the two germline ends. The CDR3 runs to 16 residues. Germline V lookup: CDR1 SGHRS, CDR2 YFSETQ. The CDR3 bases are TGCGCCAGCAGCTTGGTACAGACCTCTGGGGCCAACGTCCTGACTTTC. Its protein is CASSLVQTSGANVLTF.

J is TRBJ2-7 and V is TRBV7-8; 8 bases map to TRBD2. CDR1 is SGHVS and CDR2 is FQNEAQ in the germline V gene. There are 15 residues in the CDR3. The junction had 12 bases not matched to a gene; V was cut back by 4 bases and J by 7 bases. CDR3 DNA sequence: TGTGCCAGCAGCTCTGGGATAGCGGGAAGCCTGGAGCAGTACTTC. Translated: CASSSGIAGSLEQYF.

This sequence joins TRBV5-1 and TRBJ2-5; possible D gene TRBD1, 5 bases. The ends were cut back, 4 bases at V and 0 bases at J, with 13 bases in the middle. This CDR3 has 15 amino acids. Germline-derived CDR1 and CDR2 are SGHRS and YFSETQ. CDR3 nucleotide sequence: TGCGCCAGCAGCCTAATAACAGGTTACCAAGAGACCCAGTACTTC. Protein: CASSLITGYQETQYF.

This clone was counted once. The chain is built from TRBV19 and TRBJ1-4, with a tentative D call TRBD1 (5 bases). Per the germline V gene, CDR1 is LNHDA and CDR2 is SQIVND (reference sequence). Trimming stripped 3 bases from V and 7 bases from J, with 18 bases between. This CDR3 comprises 16 residues. The CDR3 DNA is TGTGCCAGTAGTATGGATCGGTCGGGCAGGGTTGAAAAACTGTTTTTT. The encoded protein is CASSMDRSGRVEKLFF. Full variable domain (outside the CDR3, taken from reference TRBV19 and TRBJ1-4): DGGITQSPKYLFRKEGQNVTLSCEQNLNHDAMYWYRQDPGQGLRLIYYSQIVNDFQKGDIAEGYSVSREKKESFPLTVTSAQKNPTAFYLCASSMDRSGRVEKLFFGSGTQLSVL.

The chain has TRBV9 and TRBJ1-4, with 9 bases identical to TRBD1. Germline V gene data show CDR1 as SGDLS and CDR2 as YYNGEE. The CDR3 runs 14 residues. The ends lost 3 bases at V and 6 bases at J; junction bases unmatched: 3. Here the CDR3 reads CASSARTGDEKLFF. The CDR3, as DNA: TGTGCCAGCAGCGCAAGGACAGGGGATGAAAAACTGTTTTTT.

The J gene is TRBJ2-5, the V gene TRBV12-3 or TRBV12-4; a weak D match, TRBD1 (6 bases). The CDR3 contains 12 residues. Deletions cut 6 bases from V and 9 bases from J, with 14 bases between. This CDR3 is CASSRWGRAQYF. The CDR3 DNA follows: TGTGCCAGCAGCCGTTGGGGGCGGGCCCAGTACTTC.

Worth noting for this clone: A read error may account for a junction end that differs from germline. The gene calls are TRBV28 and TRBJ2-1, with D possibly matching TRBD2 (6 bases). The length of the CDR3 is 16 residues. The germline V gene encodes CDR1 MDHEN and CDR2 SYDVKM. This CDR3 reads CASSPSKDYSHNEQFF. The DNA for the CDR3 is TGTGCCAGCAGCCCATCTAAGGACTACTCCCACAATGAGCAGTTCTTC.

This sequence joins TRBV19 and TRBJ2-6; D gene ambiguous. The CDR3 extends over 14 amino acids. Looked up from germline, CDR1 is LNHDA and CDR2 is SQIVND (reference sequence). Trimming took off 10 bases at V and 1 base at J, with 11 bases between the two ends. The DNA of the CDR3 is TGTGCCACCTCAGGCATGTCTGGGGCCAACGTCCTGACTTTC. The encoded protein is CATSGMSGANVLTF.

The V gene is TRBV5-6, the J gene TRBJ1-2; no firm D call. The V and J ends lost 6 bases and 2 bases respectively, with 17 bases between them. Germline CDR1 SGHDT, CDR2 YYEEEE. The CDR3 sequence is 15 residues long. CDR3 sequence reads: CASTIARVSNYGYTF. The CDR3 DNA is TGTGCCAGCACTATAGCCCGGGTTTCAAACTATGGCTACACCTTC.

In regard to this clone: Other DNA sequences from this sample encode an identical CDR3 as well. The rearrangement uses TRBV2 and TRBJ2-7; D is possibly TRBD1 (5 bases). The CDR3 has 10 amino acids. V lost 9 bases and J lost 4, with 7 bases in between. Per the germline V gene, CDR1 is SNHLY and CDR2 is FYNNEI. CDR3 nucleotide sequence: TGTGCCAGTCAGGGTTACGAGCAGTACTTC. This sequence encodes CASQGYEQYF.

J is TRBJ2-3 and V is TRBV5-1; possible D gene TRBD2, 6 bases. The CDR3 contains 12 residues. V was trimmed by 4 bases and J by 5 bases, leaving 8 bases between them. CDR1 is SGHRS and CDR2 is YFSETQ in the germline V gene. The CDR3 reads CASSTGGDTQYF. DNA for the CDR3: TGCGCCAGCAGCACCGGGGGAGATACGCAGTATTTT.

The chain combines TRBV27 with TRBJ1-4; 8 bases match TRBD1. In germline, CDR1 is MNHEY, CDR2 SMNVEV (reference sequence). The CDR3 totals 14 residues. The V gene end was trimmed by 5 bases and the J gene end by 8 bases; junction bases not matched to a gene: 7. The CDR3 region is CASSPRTGNEKLFF. The DNA of the CDR3 is TGTGCCAGCAGTCCCAGGACAGGGAACGAAAAACTGTTTTTT.

The genes are TRBV7-8 and TRBJ2-7; maybe TRBD2 (6 bases). Germline CDR1 and CDR2: SGHVS and FQNEAQ. Trimming removed 4 bases at V and 4 bases at J, with 17 bases between. CDR3 length: 15 amino acids. CDR3 residues: CASSYEGLLTYEQYF. DNA for the CDR3: TGTGCCAGCAGCTATGAGGGACTTCTCACTTACGAGCAGTACTTC.

V gene TRBV7-3 combines with J gene TRBJ2-5, with 10 bases fitting TRBD1. The ends lost 5 bases at V and 5 bases at J; junction bases unmatched: 8. CDR3 length equals 15 residues. Looked up from germline, CDR1 is SGHTA and CDR2 is FQGTGA. The CDR3 bases are TGTGCCAGCAGCACGACAGGACAGGGGGATGAGACCCAGTACTTC. This translates into CASSTTGQGDETQYF.

The chain employs TRBV18 and TRBJ2-6; a weak D match, TRBD1 (6 bases). Trimming cost V 3 bases and J 0 bases, with 21 bases left between them. The CDR3 has 20 amino acids. Germline-derived CDR1 and CDR2 are KGHSH and LQKENI. The CDR3, as DNA: TGTGCCAGCTCACCGAAATTGGCACAGGGTTTTGTCTCTGGGGCCAACGTCCTGACTTTC. This gives the protein CASSPKLAQGFVSGANVLTF.